This TCR beta chain was profiled in a study of T cells after yellow fever vaccination. Points from the study as a whole: The bulk population could contribute abundant contaminating clonotypes to FACS-sorted repertoires. Few clonotypes appeared in both CD4 and CD8 compartments.

The V gene's germline CDR1 is MNHNS and CDR2 SASEGT. This CDR3 comprises 13 residues. Deletions cut 8 bases from V and 6 bases from J, with 13 bases between. One entry per CDR3 protein, called by TCRdb with MiXCR from the 5' RACE reads. The top ten clones hold just under 25% of a sample with over 250,000 distinct CDR3 sequences, approximately 4% of them seen once. On this clonotype: Its antigen remains unidentified.

The sample consisted of PBMCs, taken 5 days after the yellow fever booster vaccination. This clonotype was obtained from a man between 18 and 29 years old who received the YFV17D yellow fever vaccine. The chain combines TRBV6-1 with TRBJ1-4; no clear D gene. The CDR3 DNA sequence: TGTGCCAGCGTCAGAGGAGCGTATGAAAAACTGTTTTTT. This codes for CASVRGAYEKLFF.